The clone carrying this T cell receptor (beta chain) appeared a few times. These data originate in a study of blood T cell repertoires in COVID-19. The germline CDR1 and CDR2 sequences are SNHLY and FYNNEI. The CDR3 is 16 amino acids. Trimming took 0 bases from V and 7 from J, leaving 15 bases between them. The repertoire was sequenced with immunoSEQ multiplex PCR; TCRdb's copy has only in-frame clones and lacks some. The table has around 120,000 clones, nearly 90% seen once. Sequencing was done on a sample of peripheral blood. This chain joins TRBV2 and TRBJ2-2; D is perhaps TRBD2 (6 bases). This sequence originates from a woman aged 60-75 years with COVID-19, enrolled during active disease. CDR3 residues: CASSEAGRGFDGELFF. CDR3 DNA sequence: TGTGCCAGCAGTGAAGCGGGGCGGGGATTCGACGGGGAGCTGTTTTTT.